One T cell receptor beta chain is described in this entry. Its matching antigen is unknown. The CDR3 runs to 15 residues. The germline V gene encodes CDR1 DFQATT and CDR2 SNEGSKA (reference sequence). V dropped 6 bases and J dropped 6 bases, with 21 bases sitting between them. The entry originates in a study of response to subunit inactivated influenza vaccine. Broader study findings: Researchers suggested that each seasonal influenza vaccination recruits few new T cells.

TCRdb redid the calling of the RT-PCR reads with MiXCR, one entry per CDR3 protein. This table holds about 240,000 distinct CDR3 sequences, 9% to 15% found once. The rearrangement links TRBV20-1 to TRBJ1-5; no definite D call. This specimen was non-naive T cells sorted from PBMCs, taken roughly 2 weeks before vaccination. This receptor was taken from a man aged 50 to 59 who received an inactivated influenza vaccine. The CDR3 region has the DNA TGCAGTGCCCCGGTTGGTCTAGGTGATGGTCAGCCCCAGCATTTT. Residues: CSAPVGLGDGQPQHF.